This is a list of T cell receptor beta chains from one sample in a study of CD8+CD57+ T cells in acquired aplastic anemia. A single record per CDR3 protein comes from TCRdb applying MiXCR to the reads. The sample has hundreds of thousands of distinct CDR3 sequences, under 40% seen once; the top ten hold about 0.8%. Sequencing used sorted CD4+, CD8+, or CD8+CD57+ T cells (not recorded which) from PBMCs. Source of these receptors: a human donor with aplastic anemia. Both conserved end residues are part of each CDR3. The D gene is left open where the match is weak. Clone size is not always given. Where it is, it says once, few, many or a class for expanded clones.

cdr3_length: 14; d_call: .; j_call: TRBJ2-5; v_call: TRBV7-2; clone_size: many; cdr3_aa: CASSPSLREETQYF; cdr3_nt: TGTGCCAGCAGCCCTTCCCTCCGGGAAGAGACCCAGTACTTC
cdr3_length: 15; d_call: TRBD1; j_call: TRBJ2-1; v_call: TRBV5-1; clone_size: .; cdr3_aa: CASSEGQGSYNEQFF; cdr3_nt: TGCGCCAGCAGCGAAGGACAGGGATCCTACAATGAGCAGTTCTTC
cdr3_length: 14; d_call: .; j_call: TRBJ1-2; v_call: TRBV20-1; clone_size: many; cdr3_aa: CSAVVAGRPYGYTF; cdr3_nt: TGCAGTGCCGTGGTAGCCGGGCGGCCCTATGGCTACACCTTC
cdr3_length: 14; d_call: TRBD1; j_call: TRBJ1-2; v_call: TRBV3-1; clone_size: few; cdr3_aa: CATKRQGNNYGYTF; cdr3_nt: TGTGCCACTAAAAGACAGGGGAATAACTATGGCTACACCTTC
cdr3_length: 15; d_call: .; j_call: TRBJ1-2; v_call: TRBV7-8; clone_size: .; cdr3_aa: CASSLALSTVKGYTF; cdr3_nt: TGTGCCAGCAGCTTAGCCCTTTCGACCGTCAAGGGCTACACCTTC
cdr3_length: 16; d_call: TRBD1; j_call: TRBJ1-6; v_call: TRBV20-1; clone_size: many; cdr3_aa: CSAWGQGSSYNSPLHF; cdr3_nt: TGCAGTGCTTGGGGACAGGGGAGCTCCTATAATTCACCCCTCCACTTT
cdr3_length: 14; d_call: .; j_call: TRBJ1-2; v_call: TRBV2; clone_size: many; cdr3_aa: CASSADGVGYGYTF; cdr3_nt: TGTGCCAGCAGTGCCGACGGCGTGGGGTATGGCTACACCTTC
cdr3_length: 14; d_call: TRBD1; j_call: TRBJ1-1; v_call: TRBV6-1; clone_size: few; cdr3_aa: CASRDRGSGSEAFF; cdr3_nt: TGTGCCAGCAGGGACAGGGGGTCGGGGTCTGAAGCTTTCTTT
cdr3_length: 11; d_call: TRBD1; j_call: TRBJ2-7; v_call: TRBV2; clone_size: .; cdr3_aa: CASSSRQGLYF; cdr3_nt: TGTGCCAGCAGTTCACGACAGGGGCTGTACTTC
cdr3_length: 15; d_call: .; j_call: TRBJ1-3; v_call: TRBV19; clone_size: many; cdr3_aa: CASSITGPSGNTIYF; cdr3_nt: TGTGCCAGTAGTATCACCGGTCCTTCGGGAAACACCATATATTTT
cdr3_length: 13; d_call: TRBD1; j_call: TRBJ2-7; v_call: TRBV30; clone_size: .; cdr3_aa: CAWKVDRGYEQYF; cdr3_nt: TGTGCCTGGAAGGTCGACAGGGGGTACGAGCAGTACTTC
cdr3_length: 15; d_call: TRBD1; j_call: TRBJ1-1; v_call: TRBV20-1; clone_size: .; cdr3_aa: CSARVVTGVSTEAFF; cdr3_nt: TGCAGTGCTAGAGTTGTCACAGGGGTTTCCACTGAAGCTTTCTTT
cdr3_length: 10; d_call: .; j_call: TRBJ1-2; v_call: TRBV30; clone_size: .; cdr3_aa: CAPPGNGYTF; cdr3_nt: TGTGCCCCCCCAGGGAATGGCTACACCTTC
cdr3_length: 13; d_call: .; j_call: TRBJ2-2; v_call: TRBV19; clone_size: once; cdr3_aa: CAVGGTNTGELFF; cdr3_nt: TGTGCCGTCGGAGGGACGAACACCGGGGAGCTGTTTTTT
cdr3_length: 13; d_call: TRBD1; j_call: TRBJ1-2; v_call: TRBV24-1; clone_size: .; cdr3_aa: CATSEDRVRGYTF; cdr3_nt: TGTGCCACCAGTGAGGACAGGGTGCGGGGCTACACCTTC
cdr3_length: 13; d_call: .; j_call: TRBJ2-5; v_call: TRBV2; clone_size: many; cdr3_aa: CASGQTGQETQYF; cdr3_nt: TGTGCCAGCGGCCAGACAGGTCAAGAGACCCAGTACTTC
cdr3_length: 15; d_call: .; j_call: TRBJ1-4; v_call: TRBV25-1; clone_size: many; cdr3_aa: CASSGTVGVREKLFF; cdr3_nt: TGTGCCAGCAGTGGAACAGTGGGTGTCCGGGAAAAACTGTTTTTT
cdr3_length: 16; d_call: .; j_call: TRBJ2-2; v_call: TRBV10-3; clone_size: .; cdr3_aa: CAISESRGFGTGELVF; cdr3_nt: TGTGCCATCAGTGAGTCGAGGGGGTTCGGCACCGGGGAGCTGGTTTTT
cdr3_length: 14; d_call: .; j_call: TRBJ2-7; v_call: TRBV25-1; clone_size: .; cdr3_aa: CASSPLQGHNEQYF; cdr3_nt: TGTGCCAGCAGCCCCCTACAGGGCCACAACGAGCAGTACTTC
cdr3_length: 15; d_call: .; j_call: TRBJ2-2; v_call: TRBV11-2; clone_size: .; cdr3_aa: CASSLVASATGELFF; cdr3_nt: TGTGCCAGCAGCTTAGTTGCATCGGCCACCGGGGAGCTGTTTTTT
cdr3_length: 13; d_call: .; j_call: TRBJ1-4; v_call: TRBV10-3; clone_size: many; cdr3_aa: CATRPSTNEKLFF; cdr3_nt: TGTGCCACTCGACCGTCAACTAATGAAAAACTGTTTTTT
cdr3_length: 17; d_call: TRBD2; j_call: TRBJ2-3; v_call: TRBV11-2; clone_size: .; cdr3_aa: CASSLGLAGSSTDTQYF; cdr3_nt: TGTGCCAGCAGCTTAGGACTAGCGGGGTCTAGCACAGATACGCAGTATTTT
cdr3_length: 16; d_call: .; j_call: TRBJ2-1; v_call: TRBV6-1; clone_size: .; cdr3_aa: CASSEQRGRPYNEQFF; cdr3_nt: TGTGCCAGCAGTGAACAAAGAGGGAGACCCTACAATGAGCAGTTCTTC
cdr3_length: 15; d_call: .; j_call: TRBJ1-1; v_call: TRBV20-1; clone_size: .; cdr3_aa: CSALPGRSGNTEAFF; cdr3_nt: TGCAGTGCCCTACCTGGGAGGAGTGGGAACACTGAAGCTTTCTTT
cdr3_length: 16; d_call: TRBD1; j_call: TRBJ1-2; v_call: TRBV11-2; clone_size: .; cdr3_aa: CASSHGAGGKAGGYTF; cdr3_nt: TGTGCCAGCAGCCATGGGGCAGGGGGCAAGGCTGGTGGCTACACCTTC
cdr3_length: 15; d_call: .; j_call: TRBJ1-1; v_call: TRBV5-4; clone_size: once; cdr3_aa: CASSSATVGNTEAFF; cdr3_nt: TGTGCCAGCAGCTCGGCGACGGTAGGGAACACTGAAGCTTTCTTT
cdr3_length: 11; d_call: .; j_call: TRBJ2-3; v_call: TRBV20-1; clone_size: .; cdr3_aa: CSAGGSDTQYF; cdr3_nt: TGCAGTGCTGGAGGTTCGGATACGCAGTATTTT
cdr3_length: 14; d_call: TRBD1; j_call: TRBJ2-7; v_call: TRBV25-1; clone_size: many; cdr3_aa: CASSGTGYSYEQYF; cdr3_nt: TGTGCCAGCAGTGGGACAGGGTACTCCTACGAGCAGTACTTC
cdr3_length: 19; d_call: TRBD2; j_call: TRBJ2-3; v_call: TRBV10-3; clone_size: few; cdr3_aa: CAISEPLAGGPKPWDTQYF; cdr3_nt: TGTGCCATCAGTGAGCCGCTAGCGGGGGGTCCTAAGCCTTGGGATACGCAGTATTTT
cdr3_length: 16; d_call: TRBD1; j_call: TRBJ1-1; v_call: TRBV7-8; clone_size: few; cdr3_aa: CASSLNPTGVGTEAFF; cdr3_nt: TGTGCCAGCAGCTTAAACCCGACAGGGGTAGGGACTGAAGCTTTCTTT
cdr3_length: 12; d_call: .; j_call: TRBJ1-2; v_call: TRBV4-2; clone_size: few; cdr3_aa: CASSGYESGYTF; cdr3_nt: TGTGCCAGCAGCGGATACGAAAGTGGCTACACCTTC
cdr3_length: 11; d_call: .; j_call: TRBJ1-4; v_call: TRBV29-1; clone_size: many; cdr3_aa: CSAVANEKLFF; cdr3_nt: TGCAGCGCAGTAGCTAATGAAAAACTGTTTTTT
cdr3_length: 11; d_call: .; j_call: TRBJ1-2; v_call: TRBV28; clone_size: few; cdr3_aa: CASSSLTSYTF; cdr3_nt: TGTGCCAGCAGTTCCCTCACGAGCTACACCTTC
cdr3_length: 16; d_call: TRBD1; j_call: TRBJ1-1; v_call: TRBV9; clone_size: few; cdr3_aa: CASSDRKTETGGKAFF; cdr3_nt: TGTGCCAGCAGCGATCGAAAAACGGAGACAGGGGGGAAAGCTTTCTTT
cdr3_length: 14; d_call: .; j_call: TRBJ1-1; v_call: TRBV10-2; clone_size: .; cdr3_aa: CASSHGVTLAEAFF; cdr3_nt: TGCGCCAGCAGCCATGGGGTCACTCTCGCTGAAGCTTTCTTT
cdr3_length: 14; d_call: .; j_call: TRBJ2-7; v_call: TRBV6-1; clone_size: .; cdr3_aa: CASSRATVSYEQYF; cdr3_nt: TGTGCCAGCAGTCGAGCGACAGTAAGCTACGAGCAGTACTTC
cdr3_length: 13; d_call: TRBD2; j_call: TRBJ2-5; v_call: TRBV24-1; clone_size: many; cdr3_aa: CATSGGGQETQYF; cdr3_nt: TGTGCCACCAGTGGGGGGGGGCAAGAGACCCAGTACTTC
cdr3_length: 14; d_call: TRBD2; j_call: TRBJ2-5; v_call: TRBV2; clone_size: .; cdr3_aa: CASNLAGGLGTQYF; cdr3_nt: TGTGCCAGCAACCTAGCGGGGGGCCTTGGGACCCAGTACTTC
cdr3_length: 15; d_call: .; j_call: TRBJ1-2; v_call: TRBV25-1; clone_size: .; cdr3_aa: CASSESQGSLAGYTF; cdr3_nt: TGTGCCAGCAGTGAATCCCAGGGCAGCCTCGCTGGCTACACCTTC
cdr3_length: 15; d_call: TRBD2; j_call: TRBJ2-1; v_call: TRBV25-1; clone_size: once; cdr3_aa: CARPQRRGVRNEQFF; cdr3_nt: TGTGCCCGGCCCCAGAGGCGGGGGGTAAGGAATGAGCAGTTCTTC
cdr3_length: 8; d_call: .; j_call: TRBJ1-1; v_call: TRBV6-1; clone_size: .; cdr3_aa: CASTPAFF; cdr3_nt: TGTGCCAGCACGCCAGCTTTCTTT
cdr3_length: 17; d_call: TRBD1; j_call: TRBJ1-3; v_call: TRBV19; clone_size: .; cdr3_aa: CASSIWGQTSSGNTIYF; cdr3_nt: TGTGCCAGTAGTATCTGGGGACAGACGAGCTCTGGAAACACCATATATTTT
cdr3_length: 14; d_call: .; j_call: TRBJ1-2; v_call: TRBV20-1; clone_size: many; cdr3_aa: CSASWQGIGLSYTF; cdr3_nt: TGCAGTGCTAGCTGGCAGGGGATAGGTCTTAGCTACACCTTC